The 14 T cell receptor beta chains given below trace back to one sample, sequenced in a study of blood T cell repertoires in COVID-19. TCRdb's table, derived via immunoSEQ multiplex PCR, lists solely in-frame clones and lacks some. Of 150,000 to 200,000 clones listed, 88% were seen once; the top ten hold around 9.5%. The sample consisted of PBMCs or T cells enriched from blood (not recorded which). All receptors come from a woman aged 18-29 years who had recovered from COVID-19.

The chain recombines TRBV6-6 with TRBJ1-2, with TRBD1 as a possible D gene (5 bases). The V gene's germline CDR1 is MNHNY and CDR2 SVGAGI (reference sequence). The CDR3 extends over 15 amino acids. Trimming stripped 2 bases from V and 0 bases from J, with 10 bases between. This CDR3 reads CASSYKQAANYGYTF. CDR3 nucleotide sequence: TGTGCCAGCAGTTACAAACAGGCCGCTAACTATGGCTACACCTTC.

The CDR3 DNA reads TGCGCCAGCAGTCCGGGACTAAACACCGGGGAGCTGTTTTTT. It codes for CASSPGLNTGELFF. The chain recombines TRBV10-1 with TRBJ2-2; 7 bases align to TRBD2. Germline V lookup: CDR1 WNHNN, CDR2 SYGVQD (reference sequence). Trimming cost V 5 bases and J 2 bases; bases outside gene matches: 2. The length of the CDR3 is 14 residues.

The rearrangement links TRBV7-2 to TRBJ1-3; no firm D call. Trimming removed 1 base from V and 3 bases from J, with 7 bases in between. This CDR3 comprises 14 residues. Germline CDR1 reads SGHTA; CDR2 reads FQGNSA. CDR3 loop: CASSLGGYGNTIYF. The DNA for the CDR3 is TGTGCCAGCAGCTTAGGAGGGTATGGAAACACCATATATTTT. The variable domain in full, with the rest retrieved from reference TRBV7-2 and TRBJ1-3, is GAGVSQSPSNKVTEKGKDVELRCDPISGHTALYWYRQSLGQGLEFLIYFQGNSAPDKSGLPSDRFSAERTGGSVSTLTIQRTQQEDSAVYLCASSLGGYGNTIYFGEGSWLTVV.

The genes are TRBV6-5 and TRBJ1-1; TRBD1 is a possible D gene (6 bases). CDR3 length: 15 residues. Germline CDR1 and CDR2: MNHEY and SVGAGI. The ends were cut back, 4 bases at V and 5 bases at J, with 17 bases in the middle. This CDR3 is CASSSEGAGETEAFF. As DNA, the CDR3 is TGTGCCAGCAGTTCCGAAGGCGCAGGGGAGACTGAAGCTTTCTTT.

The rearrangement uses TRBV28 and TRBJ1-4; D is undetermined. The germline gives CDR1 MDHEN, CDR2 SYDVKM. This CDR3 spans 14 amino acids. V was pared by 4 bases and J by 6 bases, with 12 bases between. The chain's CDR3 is CASSSVSGYEKLFF. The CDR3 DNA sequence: TGTGCCAGCAGTTCGGTTAGCGGCTATGAAAAACTGTTTTTT.

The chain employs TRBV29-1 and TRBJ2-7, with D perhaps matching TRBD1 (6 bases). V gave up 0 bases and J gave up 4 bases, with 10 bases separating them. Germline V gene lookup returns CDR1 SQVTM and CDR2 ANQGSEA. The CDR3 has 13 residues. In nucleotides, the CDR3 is TGCAGCGTTGAAGATAGGGGGTCGTACGAGCAGTACTTC. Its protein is CSVEDRGSYEQYF.

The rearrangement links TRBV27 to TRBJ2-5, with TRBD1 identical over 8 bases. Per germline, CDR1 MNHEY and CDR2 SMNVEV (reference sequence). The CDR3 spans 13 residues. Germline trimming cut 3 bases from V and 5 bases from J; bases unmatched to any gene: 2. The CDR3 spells CASSFRDRETQYF. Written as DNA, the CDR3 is TGTGCCAGCAGTTTCAGGGACAGGGAGACCCAGTACTTC.

CDR3 region: CASTGGPYEQYF. The CDR3 DNA follows: TGTGCCAGCACCGGGGGACCTTACGAGCAGTACTTC. This chain joins TRBV12-3 or TRBV12-4 and TRBJ2-7; D may be TRBD2 (6 bases). The CDR3 sequence is 12 residues long. Trimming left V 7 bases short and J 4 bases short, with 11 bases between.

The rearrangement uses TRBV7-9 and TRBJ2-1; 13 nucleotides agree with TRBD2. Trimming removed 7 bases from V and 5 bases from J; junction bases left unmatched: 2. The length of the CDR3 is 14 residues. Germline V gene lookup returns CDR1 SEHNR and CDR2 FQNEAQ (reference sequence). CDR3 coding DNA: TGTGCCAGCACCGGACTAGCGGGGGACAATGAGCAGTTCTTC. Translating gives CASTGLAGDNEQFF.

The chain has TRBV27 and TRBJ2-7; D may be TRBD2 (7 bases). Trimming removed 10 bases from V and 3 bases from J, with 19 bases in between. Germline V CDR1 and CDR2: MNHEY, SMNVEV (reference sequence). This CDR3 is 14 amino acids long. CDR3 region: CATKRGGMYYEQYF. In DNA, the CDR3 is TGTGCCACCAAAAGGGGGGGTATGTACTACGAGCAGTACTTC.

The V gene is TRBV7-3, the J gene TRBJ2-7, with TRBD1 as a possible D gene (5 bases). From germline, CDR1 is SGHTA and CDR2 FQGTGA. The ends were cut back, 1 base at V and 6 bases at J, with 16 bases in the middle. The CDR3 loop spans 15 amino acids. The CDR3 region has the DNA TGTGCCAGCAGCTTAATGGCAGGGCACCAGGGCGAGCAGTACTTC. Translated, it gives CASSLMAGHQGEQYF.

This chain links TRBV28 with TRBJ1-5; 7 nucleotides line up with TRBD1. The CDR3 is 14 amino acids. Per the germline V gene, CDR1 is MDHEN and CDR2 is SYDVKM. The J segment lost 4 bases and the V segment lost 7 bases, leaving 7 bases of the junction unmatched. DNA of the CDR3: TGTGCCAGCAATCCCGGACAGGCGAATCAGCCCCAGCATTTT. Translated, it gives CASNPGQANQPQHF.

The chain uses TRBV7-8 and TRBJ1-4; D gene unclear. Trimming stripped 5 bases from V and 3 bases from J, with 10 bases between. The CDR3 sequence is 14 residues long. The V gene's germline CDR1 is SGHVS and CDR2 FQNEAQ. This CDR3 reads CASSTSSANEKLFF. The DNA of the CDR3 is TGTGCCAGCAGCACGTCGTCGGCTAATGAAAAACTGTTTTTT.

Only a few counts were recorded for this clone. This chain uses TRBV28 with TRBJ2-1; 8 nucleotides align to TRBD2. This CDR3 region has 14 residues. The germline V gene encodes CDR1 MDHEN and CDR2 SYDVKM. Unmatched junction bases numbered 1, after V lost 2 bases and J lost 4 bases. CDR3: CASSLAGGYNEQFF. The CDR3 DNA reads TGTGCCAGCAGTTTAGCGGGAGGTTACAATGAGCAGTTCTTC.